This T cell receptor (beta chain) was captured in a study of Graves' ophthalmopathy and Graves' hyperthyroidism. The overall study: Samples of peripheral blood were obtained at initial diagnosis, prior to treatment of any kind. Study observations and caveats: Prediction of ophthalmopathy progression reached about 70% sensitivity and nearly 75% specificity. Discriminating ophthalmopathy from stable hyperthyroidism, a 13-signature model attained a sensitivity of about 89% and a specificity of roughly 81%.

Exclusion applied to patients with other autoimmune diseases, uncontrolled infections, pregnancy or lactation. To note about this clonotype: Its specificity is unknown.

The CDR3 is 14 residues long. V was pared by 6 bases and J by 10 bases, with 9 bases of the junction left unmatched. Beta-chain TCR CDR3 regions were amplified from RNA transcripts. First-round RT-PCR relied on HTBI primers, and a second-round multiplex PCR came next. One entry per CDR3 protein results from TCRdb running MiXCR on the multiplex PCR reads. The table has roughly 700,000 distinct CDR3 sequences, roughly 40% seen once; the top ten hold approximately 43%. The sample taken for sequencing was peripheral blood. The chain combines TRBV12-3 or TRBV12-4 with TRBJ1-6; 7 nucleotides align to TRBD1. The source of this sequence is an adult man with Graves' ophthalmopathy. DNA for the CDR3: TGTGCCAGCAGACATACAGGGGCCGCCTCACCCCTCCACTTT. Translation: CASRHTGAASPLHF.